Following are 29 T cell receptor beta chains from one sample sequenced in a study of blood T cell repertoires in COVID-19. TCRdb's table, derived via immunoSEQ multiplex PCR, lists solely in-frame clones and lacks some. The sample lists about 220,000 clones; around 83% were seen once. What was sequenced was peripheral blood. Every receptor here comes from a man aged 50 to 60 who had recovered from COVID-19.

CDR3 bases: TGTGCCAGCAGCTTCTCCATGGACACCTACAATGAGCAGTTCTTC. This codes for CASSFSMDTYNEQFF. The rearrangement uses TRBV11-3 and TRBJ2-1; TRBD1 is a possible D gene (5 bases). The CDR3 is 15 amino acids. Germline loops: CDR1 SGHNT, CDR2 YENEEA. Trimming removed 3 bases from V and 2 bases from J, with 11 bases in between.

The CDR3 DNA sequence: TGTGCCAGTAGTGCGGGGACAGTAACTCAAGAGACCCAGTACTTC. This encodes CASSAGTVTQETQYF. V is TRBV19 and J is TRBJ2-5; perhaps TRBD1 as D (7 bases). V was cut by 5 bases and J by 2 bases, with 15 bases left in between. This CDR3 contains 15 residues. The germline gives CDR1 LNHDA, CDR2 SQIVND (reference sequence).

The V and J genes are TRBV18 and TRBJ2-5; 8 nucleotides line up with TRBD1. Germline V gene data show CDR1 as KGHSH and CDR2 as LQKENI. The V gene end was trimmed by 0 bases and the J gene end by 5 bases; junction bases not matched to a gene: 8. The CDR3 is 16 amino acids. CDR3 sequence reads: CASSPPGQVLSETQYF. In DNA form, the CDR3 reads TGTGCCAGCTCACCACCGGGACAGGTTCTGTCCGAGACCCAGTACTTC. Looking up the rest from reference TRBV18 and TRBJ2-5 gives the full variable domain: NAGVMQNPRHLVRRRGQEARLRCSPMKGHSHVYWYRQLPEEGLKFMVYLQKENIIDESGMPKERFSAEFPKEGPSILRIQQVVRGDSAAYFCASSPPGQVLSETQYFGPGTRLLVL.

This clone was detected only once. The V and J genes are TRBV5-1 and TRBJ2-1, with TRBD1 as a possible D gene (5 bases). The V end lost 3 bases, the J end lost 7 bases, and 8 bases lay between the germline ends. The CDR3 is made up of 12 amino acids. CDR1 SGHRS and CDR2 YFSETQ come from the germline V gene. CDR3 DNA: TGCGCCAGCAGCTCCCAGGGAAATGAGCAGTTCTTC. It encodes CASSSQGNEQFF.

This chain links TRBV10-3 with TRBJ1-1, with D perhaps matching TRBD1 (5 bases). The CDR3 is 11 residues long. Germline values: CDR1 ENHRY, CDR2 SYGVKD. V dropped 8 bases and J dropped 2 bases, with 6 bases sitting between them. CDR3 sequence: CAIQGNTEAFF. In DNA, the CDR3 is TGTGCCATCCAGGGTAACACTGAAGCTTTCTTT.

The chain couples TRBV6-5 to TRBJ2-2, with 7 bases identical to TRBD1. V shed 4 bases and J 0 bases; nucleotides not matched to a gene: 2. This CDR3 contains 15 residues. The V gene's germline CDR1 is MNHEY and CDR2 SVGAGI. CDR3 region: CASSSGTANTGELFF. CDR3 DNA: TGTGCCAGCAGTTCGGGGACAGCGAACACCGGGGAGCTGTTTTTT.

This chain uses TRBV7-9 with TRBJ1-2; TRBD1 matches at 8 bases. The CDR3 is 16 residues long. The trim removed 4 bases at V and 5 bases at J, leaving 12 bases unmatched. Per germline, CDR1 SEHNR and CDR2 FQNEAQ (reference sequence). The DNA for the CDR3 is TGTGCCAGCAGCTCCTACCCAGGGGGCCCTACTTATGGCTACACCTTC. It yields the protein CASSSYPGGPTYGYTF.

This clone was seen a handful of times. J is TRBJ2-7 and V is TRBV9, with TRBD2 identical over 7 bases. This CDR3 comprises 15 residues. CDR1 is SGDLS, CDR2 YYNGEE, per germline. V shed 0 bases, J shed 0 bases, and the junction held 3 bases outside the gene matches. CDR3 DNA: TGTGCCAGCAGCGTAGGGGAGGGGCGCTCCTACGAGCAGTACTTC. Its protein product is CASSVGEGRSYEQYF.

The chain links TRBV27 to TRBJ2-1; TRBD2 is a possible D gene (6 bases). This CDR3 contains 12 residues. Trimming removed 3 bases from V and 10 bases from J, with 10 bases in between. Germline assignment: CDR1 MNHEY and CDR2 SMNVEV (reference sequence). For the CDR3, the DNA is TGTGCCAGCAGTTTTGCCGGGGGAGAGCAGTTCTTC. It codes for CASSFAGGEQFF.

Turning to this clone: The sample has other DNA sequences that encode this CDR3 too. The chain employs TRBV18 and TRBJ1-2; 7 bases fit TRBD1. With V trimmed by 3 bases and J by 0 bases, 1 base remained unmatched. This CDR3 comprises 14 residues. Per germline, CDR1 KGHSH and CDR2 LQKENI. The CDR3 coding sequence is TGTGCCAGCTCACCTGACAGGGCTAACTATGGCTACACCTTC. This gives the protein CASSPDRANYGYTF.

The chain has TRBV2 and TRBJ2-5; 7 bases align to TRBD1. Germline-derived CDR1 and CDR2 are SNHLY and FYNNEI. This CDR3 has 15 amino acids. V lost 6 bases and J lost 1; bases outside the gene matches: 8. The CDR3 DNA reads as TGTGCCAGCAGGGAAACAGGGGTTGCCCAAGAGACCCAGTACTTC. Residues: CASRETGVAQETQYF.

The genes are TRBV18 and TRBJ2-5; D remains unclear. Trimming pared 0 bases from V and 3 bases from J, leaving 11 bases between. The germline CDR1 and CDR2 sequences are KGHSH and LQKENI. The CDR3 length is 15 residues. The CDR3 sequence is CASSPPNQREETQYF. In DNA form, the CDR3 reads TGTGCCAGCTCACCACCGAATCAGCGAGAAGAGACCCAGTACTTC.

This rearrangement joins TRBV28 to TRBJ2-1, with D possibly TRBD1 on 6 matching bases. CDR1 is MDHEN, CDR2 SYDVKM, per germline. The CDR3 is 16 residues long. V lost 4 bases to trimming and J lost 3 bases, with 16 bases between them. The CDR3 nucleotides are TGTGCCAGCAGTTCGGCTTCTAGGACAGTCTACAATGAGCAGTTCTTC. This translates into CASSSASRTVYNEQFF.

The CDR3 region has the DNA TGTGCCAGCAGCCCACGGACTAGTTTCACCAAAAACATTCAGTACTTC. Translated: CASSPRTSFTKNIQYF. The rearrangement joins TRBV7-2 to TRBJ2-4; 7 bases fit TRBD2. V was pared by 5 bases and J by 2 bases, with 9 bases of the junction left unmatched. CDR3 length: 16 amino acids. Looked up from germline, CDR1 is SGHTA and CDR2 is FQGNSA.

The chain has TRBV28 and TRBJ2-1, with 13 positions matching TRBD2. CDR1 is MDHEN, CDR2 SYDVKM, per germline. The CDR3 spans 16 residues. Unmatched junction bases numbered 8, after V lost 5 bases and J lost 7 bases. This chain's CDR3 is CASSPPWTSGRNEQFF. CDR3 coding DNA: TGTGCCAGCAGTCCCCCCTGGACTAGCGGGAGAAATGAGCAGTTCTTC.

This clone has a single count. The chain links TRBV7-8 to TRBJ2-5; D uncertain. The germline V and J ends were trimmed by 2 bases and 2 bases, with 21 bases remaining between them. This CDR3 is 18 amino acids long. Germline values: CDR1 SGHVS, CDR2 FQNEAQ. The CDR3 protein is CASSLYAGRRSNQETQYF. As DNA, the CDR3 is TGTGCCAGCAGCTTATATGCTGGCCGCCGAAGTAATCAAGAGACCCAGTACTTC.

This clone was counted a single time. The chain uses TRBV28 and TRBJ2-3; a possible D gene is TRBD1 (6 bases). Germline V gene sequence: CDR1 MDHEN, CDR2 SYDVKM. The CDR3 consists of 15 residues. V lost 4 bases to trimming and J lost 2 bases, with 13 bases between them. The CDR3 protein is CASSSGRGFTDTQYF. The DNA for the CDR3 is TGTGCCAGCAGTTCGGGCAGGGGATTCACAGATACGCAGTATTTT.

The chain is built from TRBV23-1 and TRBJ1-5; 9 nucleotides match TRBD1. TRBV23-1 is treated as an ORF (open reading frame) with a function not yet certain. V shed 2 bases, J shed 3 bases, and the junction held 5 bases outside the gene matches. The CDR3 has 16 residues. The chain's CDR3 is CASSQPGQGTNQPQHF. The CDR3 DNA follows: TGCGCCAGCAGTCAACCCGGACAGGGGACCAATCAGCCCCAGCATTTT.

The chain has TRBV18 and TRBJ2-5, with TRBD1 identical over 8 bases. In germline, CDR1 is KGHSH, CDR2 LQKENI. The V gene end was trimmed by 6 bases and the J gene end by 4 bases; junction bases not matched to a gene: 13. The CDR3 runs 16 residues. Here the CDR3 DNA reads TGTGCCAGCTCCCAGAGGGGTGACAGGGGTCGAGAGACCCAGTACTTC. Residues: CASSQRGDRGRETQYF.

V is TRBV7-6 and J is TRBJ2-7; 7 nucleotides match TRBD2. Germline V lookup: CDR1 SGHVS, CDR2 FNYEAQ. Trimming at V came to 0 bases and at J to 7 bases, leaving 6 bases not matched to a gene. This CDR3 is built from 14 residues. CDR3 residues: CASSLAQGGFEQYF. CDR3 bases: TGTGCCAGCAGCTTAGCGCAGGGAGGGTTTGAGCAGTACTTC.

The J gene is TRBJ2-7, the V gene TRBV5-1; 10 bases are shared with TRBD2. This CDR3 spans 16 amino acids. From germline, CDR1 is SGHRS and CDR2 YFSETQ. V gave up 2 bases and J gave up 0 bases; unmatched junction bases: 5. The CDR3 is CASSLTSGVSSYEQYF. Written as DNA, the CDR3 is TGCGCCAGCAGCTTAACTAGCGGGGTAAGCTCCTACGAGCAGTACTTC.

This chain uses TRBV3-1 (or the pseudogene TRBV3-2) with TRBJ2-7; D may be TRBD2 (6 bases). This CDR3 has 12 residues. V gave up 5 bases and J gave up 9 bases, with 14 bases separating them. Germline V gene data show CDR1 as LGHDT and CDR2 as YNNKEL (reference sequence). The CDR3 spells CASSSDGTPQYF. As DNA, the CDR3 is TGTGCCAGCAGCTCCGATGGGACTCCGCAGTACTTC.

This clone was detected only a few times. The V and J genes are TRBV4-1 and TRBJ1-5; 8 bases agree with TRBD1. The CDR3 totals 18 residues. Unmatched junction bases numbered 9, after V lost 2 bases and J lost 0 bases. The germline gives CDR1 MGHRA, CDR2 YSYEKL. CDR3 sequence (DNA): TGCGCCAGCAGCCAATCACCCCCCGGGACAGGTAGCAATCAGCCCCAGCATTTT. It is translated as CASSQSPPGTGSNQPQHF.

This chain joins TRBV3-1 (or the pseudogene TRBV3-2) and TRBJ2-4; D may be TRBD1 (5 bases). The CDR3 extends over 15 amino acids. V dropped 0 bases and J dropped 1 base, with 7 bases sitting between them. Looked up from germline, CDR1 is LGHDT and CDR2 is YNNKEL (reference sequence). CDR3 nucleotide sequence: TGTGCCAGCAGCCAAGATGCAGGGGCCAAAAACATTCAGTACTTC. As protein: CASSQDAGAKNIQYF.

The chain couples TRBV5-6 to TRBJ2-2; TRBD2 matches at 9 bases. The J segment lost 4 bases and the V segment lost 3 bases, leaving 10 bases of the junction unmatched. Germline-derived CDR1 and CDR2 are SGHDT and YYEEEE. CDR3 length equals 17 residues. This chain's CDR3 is CASSSSGLAGSTGELFF. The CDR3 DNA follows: TGTGCCAGCAGCTCATCGGGGCTAGCGGGATCCACCGGGGAGCTGTTTTTT.

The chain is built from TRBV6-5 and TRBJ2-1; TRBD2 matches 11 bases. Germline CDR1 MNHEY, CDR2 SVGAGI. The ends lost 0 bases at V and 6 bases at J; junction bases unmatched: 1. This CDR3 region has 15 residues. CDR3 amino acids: CASSYSGLAGNEQFF. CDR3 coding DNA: TGTGCCAGCAGTTACTCCGGACTAGCGGGCAATGAGCAGTTCTTC.

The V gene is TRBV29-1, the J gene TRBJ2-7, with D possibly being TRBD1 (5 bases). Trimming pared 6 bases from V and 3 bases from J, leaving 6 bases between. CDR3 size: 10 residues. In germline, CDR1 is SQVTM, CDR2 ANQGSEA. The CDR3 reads CSVGDYEQYF. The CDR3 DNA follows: TGCAGCGTAGGGGACTACGAGCAGTACTTC.

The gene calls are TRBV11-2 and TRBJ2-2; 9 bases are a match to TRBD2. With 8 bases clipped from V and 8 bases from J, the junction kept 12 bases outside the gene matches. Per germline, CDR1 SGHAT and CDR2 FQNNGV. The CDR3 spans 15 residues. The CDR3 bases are TGTGCCAGCGGACCCGGGACTAGCAGTAGGGGGGAGCTGTTTTTT. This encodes CASGPGTSSRGELFF.

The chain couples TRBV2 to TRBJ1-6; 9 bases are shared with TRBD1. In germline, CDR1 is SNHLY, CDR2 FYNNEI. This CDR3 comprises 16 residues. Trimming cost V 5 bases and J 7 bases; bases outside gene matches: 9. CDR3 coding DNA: TGTGCCAGCAGTCCACAGGGGGCTGACGCGAATTCACCCCTCCACTTT. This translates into CASSPQGADANSPLHF. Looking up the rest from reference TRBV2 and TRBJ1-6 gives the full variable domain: EPEVTQTPSHQVTQMGQEVILRCVPISNHLYFYWYRQILGQKVEFLVSFYNNEISEKSEIFDDQFSVERPDGSNFTLKIRSTKLEDSAMYFCASSPQGADANSPLHFGNGTRLTVT.